This entry lists 9 T cell receptor beta chains sequenced from one sample in a study of post-analysis software for immune sequencing data. The TCR beta cDNA libraries carried unique molecular identifiers. TCRdb re-derived calls from the PCR reads in MiXCR, one entry per CDR3 protein. The sample carries 650,000 to 900,000 distinct CDR3 sequences, 35% to 55% recorded once. General study findings and limits: TRBV5-6, TRBV5-1 and TRBV20-1 were among a few TRBV segments more frequent in patients than controls.

These receptors have no known antigen. Sequenced sample: blood. Receptors were obtained from a girl under 18 with multiple sclerosis.

This clonotype appeared a single time. The chain is built from TRBV20-1 and TRBJ2-3; D unresolved. CDR1 is DFQATT, CDR2 SNEGSKA, per germline (reference sequence). The CDR3 has 11 amino acids. V lost 2 bases and J lost 2, with 2 bases in between. The CDR3 DNA follows: TGCAGTGCTAGAATCACAGATACGCAGTATTTT. Amino acids: CSARITDTQYF.

CDR3 DNA sequence: TGTGCCAGCAGTTGGGGACAGGCTCCCTACGAGCAGTACTTC. Translated: CASSWGQAPYEQYF. The rearrangement joins TRBV12-3 or TRBV12-4 to TRBJ2-7; 8 bases align to TRBD1. The J segment lost 2 bases and the V segment lost 4 bases, leaving 4 bases of the junction unmatched. The CDR3 runs to 14 residues.

This rearrangement joins TRBV29-1 to TRBJ2-5; 12 nucleotides line up with TRBD1. Germline CDR1 reads SQVTM; CDR2 reads ANQGSEA. The CDR3 totals 13 residues. The trim removed 2 bases at V and 11 bases at J, leaving 6 bases unmatched. The CDR3 DNA reads TGCAGCGTTGAACCAGGGACAGGGGGCCAGCAGTACTTC. It yields the protein CSVEPGTGGQQYF.

The genes are TRBV20-1 and TRBJ2-7; either TRBD1 or TRBD2 may supply D (5 bases each). Trimming took 5 bases from V and 0 from J, leaving 17 bases between them. This CDR3 comprises 15 residues. Germline V gives CDR1 DFQATT, CDR2 SNEGSKA (reference sequence). CDR3 amino acids: CSAFPGTGISYEQYF. CDR3 bases: TGCAGTGCTTTCCCAGGGACGGGGATCTCCTACGAGCAGTACTTC.

This clonotype was detected only a few times. The V gene is TRBV5-1, the J gene TRBJ2-1; 9 positions match TRBD1. The CDR3 totals 18 residues. Germline V CDR1 and CDR2: SGHRS, YFSETQ. Germline trimming cut 5 bases from V and 6 bases from J; bases unmatched to any gene: 18. The CDR3 region is CASRDNGTGKFFANEQFF. The CDR3 DNA is TGCGCCAGCAGAGATAACGGGACAGGGAAGTTTTTCGCCAATGAGCAGTTCTTC.

This clonotype was counted between two and nine times. This may come from a read error, since a much larger clone is one base off. The chain employs TRBV13 and TRBJ1-2, with 8 bases aligning to TRBD1. Germline CDR1 PRHDT, CDR2 FYEKMQ (reference sequence). The CDR3 has 12 residues. Germline trimming cut 4 bases from V and 7 bases from J; bases unmatched to any gene: 2. The CDR3 sequence is CASSWTGRGYTF. The CDR3 DNA reads as TGTGCCAGCAGCTGGACAGGGCGTGGCTACACCTTC. Full variable domain (outside the CDR3, taken from reference TRBV13 and TRBJ1-2): AAGVIQSPRHLIKEKRETATLKCYPIPRHDTVYWYQQGPGQDPQFLISFYEKMQSDKGSIPDRFSAQQFSDYHSELNMSSLELGDSALYFCASSWTGRGYTFGSGTRLTVV.

This clonotype was detected only a few times. This chain uses TRBV10-3 with TRBJ1-1; D not resolved. This CDR3 has 13 amino acids. Germline V gene lookup returns CDR1 ENHRY and CDR2 SYGVKD. Trimming pared 4 bases from V and 0 bases from J, leaving 6 bases between. In DNA, the CDR3 is TGTGCCATCAGTGGCAGGTTGAACACTGAAGCTTTCTTT. It codes for CAISGRLNTEAFF.

This clonotype was seen only a few times. The J gene is TRBJ2-3, the V gene TRBV20-1; 16 bases agree with TRBD2. Germline values: CDR1 DFQATT, CDR2 SNEGSKA (reference sequence). V shed 8 bases and J 3 bases; nucleotides not matched to a gene: 8. The CDR3 is made up of 16 amino acids. The CDR3 sequence is CSTGTSGRAGTDTQYF. In nucleotides, the CDR3 is TGCAGTACCGGGACTAGCGGGAGGGCCGGAACAGATACGCAGTATTTT.

The rearrangement joins TRBV10-3 to TRBJ2-7, with no clear D. With 1 base removed from V and 2 bases from J, the gap between germline ends came to 3 bases. CDR1 is ENHRY, CDR2 SYGVKD, per germline. CDR3 length equals 12 residues. CDR3 in amino acids: CAISEFPYEQYF. CDR3 nucleotide sequence: TGTGCCATCAGTGAGTTCCCCTACGAGCAGTACTTC.